Here is one T cell receptor beta chain with its context. The germline gives CDR1 LGHNA, CDR2 YNFKEQ. V was shortened by 1 base and J by 4 bases, with 10 bases between the two germline ends. This CDR3 has 14 residues. This entry is derived from a study of technical replicates of blood from a few donors. Libraries were prepared by immunoSEQ multiplex PCR; TCRdb keeps only in-frame clonotypes and omits some of them. Here the sample spans roughly 62,000 clones, roughly 91% being singletons. This sequence joins TRBV4-2 and TRBJ1-2; the D is unclear. The receptor's source is a human donor in good health. Some clones in this sample may be carry-over from other donors' samples. The sample comprised PBMCs. The DNA for the CDR3 is TGTGCCAGCAGCCAAGCGGCTGGAGGCTATGGCTACACCTTC. Translation gives CASSQAAGGYGYTF.